Listed here is a single T cell receptor (beta chain). The antigen is unknown. Compared with germline, one end of the junction differs, possibly owing to a read error. The data stem from a study of cytomegalovirus exposure and HLA in healthy donors. PCR used 60 Vbeta primers and 13 Jbeta primers. The table came from immunoSEQ multiplex PCR; TCRdb's copy has only in-frame clones and leaves some out. The sample comprises 100,000 or so clones, approximately 70% of which are singletons, and around 3.5% rests with the top ten. Looked up from germline, CDR1 is SGHRS and CDR2 is YFSETQ. The CDR3 has 15 residues. Broader study findings: TCR beta chain V- and J-gene trimming was linked, in a later analysis, to a missense variant in DCLRE1C. 87-base-pair reads could not separate some V segments, including TRBV6-2 and TRBV6-3. In an earlier analysis, productive rearrangement rates for most beta V segments clustered near 87% or 30%.

V and J are TRBV5-1 and TRBJ1-5; TRBD1 is a possible D gene (6 bases). Sequencing was performed on PBMCs. The source of this sequence is a young man in good health and CMV-seronegative. The CDR3 is CASRNPDSGNQPQHF. For the CDR3, the DNA is TGTGCCAGCAGGAACCCGGACAGTGGCAATCAGCCCCAGCATTTT.